The T cell receptor beta chain described here comes from a study of early T cells in non-severe SARS-CoV-2 infection. Trimming stripped 5 bases from V and 1 base from J, with 11 bases between. There are 15 residues in the CDR3. Per the germline V gene, CDR1 is MDHEN and CDR2 is SYDVKM. TCRdb re-analysed the 5' RACE reads in MiXCR, keeping a single row per CDR3 protein. The sample lists roughly 18,000 distinct CDR3 sequences, approximately 6.2% occurring once. The chain combines TRBV28 with TRBJ2-2, with no clear D. This TCR derives from an adult who was a healthcare worker with PCR-confirmed SARS-CoV-2 infection or an uninfected control (not recorded which). The sequencing input was whole blood. CDR3 DNA: TGTGCCAGCAGTCCCCAGAGAAAGAACACCGGGGAGCTGTTTTTT. This gives the protein CASSPQRKNTGELFF.